Sequencing of this T cell receptor beta chain was carried out in a study of CDR3 diversity in severe acne. Per the germline V gene, CDR1 is SNHLY and CDR2 is FYNNEI. Trimming stripped 4 bases from V and 5 bases from J, with 14 bases between. The CDR3 totals 14 residues. This clonotype was seen repeatedly, ten times or more. A single record per CDR3 protein comes from TCRdb applying MiXCR to the PCR reads. The table shows tens of thousands of distinct CDR3 sequences, with approximately 54% occurring only once. The V call is TRBV2, the J call TRBJ1-2; maybe TRBD1 (6 bases). The TCR comes from a male donor with severe acne vulgaris. Sequencing used blood. The CDR3 is CASSGTEILYGYTF. The CDR3 DNA reads TGTGCCAGCAGTGGGACAGAAATTCTTTATGGCTACACCTTC. Together with reference TRBV2 and TRBJ1-2, the CDR3 gives the full variable domain: EPEVTQTPSHQVTQMGQEVILRCVPISNHLYFYWYRQILGQKVEFLVSFYNNEISEKSEIFDDQFSVERPDGSNFTLKIRSTKLEDSAMYFCASSGTEILYGYTFGSGTRLTVV.